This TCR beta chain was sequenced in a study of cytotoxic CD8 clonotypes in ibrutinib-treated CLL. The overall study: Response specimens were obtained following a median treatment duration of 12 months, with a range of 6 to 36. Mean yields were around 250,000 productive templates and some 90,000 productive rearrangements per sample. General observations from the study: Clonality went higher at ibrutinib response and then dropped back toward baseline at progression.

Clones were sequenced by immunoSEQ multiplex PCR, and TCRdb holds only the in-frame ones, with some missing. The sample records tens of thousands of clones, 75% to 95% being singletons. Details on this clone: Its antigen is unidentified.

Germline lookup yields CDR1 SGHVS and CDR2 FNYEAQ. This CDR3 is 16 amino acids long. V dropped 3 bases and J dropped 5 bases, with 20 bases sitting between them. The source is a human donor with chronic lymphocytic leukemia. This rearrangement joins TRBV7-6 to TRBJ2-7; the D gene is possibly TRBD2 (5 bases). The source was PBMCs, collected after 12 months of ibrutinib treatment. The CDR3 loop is CASSLRAAGVLDEQYF. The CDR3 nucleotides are TGTGCCAGCAGCTTGCGAGCGGCAGGAGTTCTGGACGAGCAGTACTTC.